The clone carrying this TCR beta chain came up a few times. Its target is not known. The TCR library protocol was used to attach unique molecular identifiers. These identifiers were attached to individual cDNA molecules. TCRdb redid the calling of the 5' RACE reads with MiXCR, one entry per CDR3 protein. This sample has 98,000 or so distinct CDR3 sequences, with 12% found just once. This sample was included in a study of early T cells in non-severe SARS-CoV-2 infection. Background on the study: Sequencing of bulk RNA from unsorted whole blood was done, without chain pairing.

The study's findings and limits: VDJdb matches were skewed toward anti-spike CD8 T cell responses.

V was clipped by 2 bases and J by 6 bases, with 2 bases between them. The CDR3 extends over 11 amino acids. Germline CDR1 reads MNHNY; CDR2 reads SVGAGI (reference sequence). The clonotype was recovered from an adult who was a healthcare worker with PCR-confirmed SARS-CoV-2 infection or an uninfected control (not recorded which). Sequencing was carried out using whole blood. The chain joins TRBV6-6 to TRBJ2-1, with D unresolved. CDR3 loop: CASSYPNEQFF. For the CDR3, the DNA is TGTGCCAGCAGTTACCCCAATGAGCAGTTCTTC.